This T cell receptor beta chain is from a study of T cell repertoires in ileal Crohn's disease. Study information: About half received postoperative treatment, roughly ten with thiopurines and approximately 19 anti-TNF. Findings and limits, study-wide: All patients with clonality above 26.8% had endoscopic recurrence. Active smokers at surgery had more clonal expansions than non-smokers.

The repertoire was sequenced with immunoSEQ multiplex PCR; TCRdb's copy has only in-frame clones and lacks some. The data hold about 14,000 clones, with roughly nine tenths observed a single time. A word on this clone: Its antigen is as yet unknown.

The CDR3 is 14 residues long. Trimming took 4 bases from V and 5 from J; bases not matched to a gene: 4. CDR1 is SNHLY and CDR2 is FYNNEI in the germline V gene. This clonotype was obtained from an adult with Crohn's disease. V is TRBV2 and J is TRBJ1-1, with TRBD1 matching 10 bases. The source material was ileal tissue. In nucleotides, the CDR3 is TGTGCCAGCAGTGGACAGGGGGCCGGGACTGAAGCTTTCTTT. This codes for CASSGQGAGTEAFF. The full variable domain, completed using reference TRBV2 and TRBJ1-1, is EPEVTQTPSHQVTQMGQEVILRCVPISNHLYFYWYRQILGQKVEFLVSFYNNEISEKSEIFDDQFSVERPDGSNFTLKIRSTKLEDSAMYFCASSGQGAGTEAFFGQGTRLTVV.